Listed below are T cell receptor beta chains from one sample, sequenced in a study of T-cell reconstitution after alpha-beta-depleted transplantation in children. TCRdb itself ran the PCR reads through MiXCR, one entry per CDR3 protein. The sample has over 150,000 distinct CDR3 sequences; approximately 7% are singletons. Sequenced material: PBMCs from the stem cell graft donor, taken from the stem cell graft. Receptor source: a human donor who donated a stem cell graft to a child with Wiskott-Aldrich syndrome. The CDR3 runs from the conserved cysteine through the conserved F or W. Each record gives: J gene, clone size, D gene, V gene, CDR3 DNA, CDR3 protein. A D gene is named only where the DNA matches it firmly. The size of a clone is reported for some rows only, either as once, few or many, or as a class for expanded clones.

j_call: TRBJ2-7; clone_size: many; d_call: TRBD2; v_call: TRBV5-1; cdr3_nt: TGCGCCAGCAGCTTGTCACCCCAAGGGACTAGCGGATTCGATGAGCAGTACTTC; cdr3_aa: CASSLSPQGTSGFDEQYF
j_call: TRBJ2-1; clone_size: many; d_call: TRBD2; v_call: TRBV4-3; cdr3_nt: TGCGCCAGCAGCCCCAGGGGACTAGGTAATTTCGATGAGCAGTTCTTC; cdr3_aa: CASSPRGLGNFDEQFF
j_call: TRBJ2-1; clone_size: many; d_call: TRBD2; v_call: TRBV5-4; cdr3_nt: TGTGCCAGCAGCTTTGTACGAACTAGCGGGAGGGCGGGGCAGTTCTTC; cdr3_aa: CASSFVRTSGRAGQFF
j_call: TRBJ1-5; clone_size: .; d_call: .; v_call: TRBV6-2/TRBV6-3; cdr3_nt: TGTGCCAGCAGCTTCCCCGGACTCTTTCCTCTTCAGCCCCAGCATTTT; cdr3_aa: CASSFPGLFPLQPQHF
j_call: TRBJ2-3; clone_size: many; d_call: .; v_call: TRBV10-3; cdr3_nt: TGTGCCATCAGTGAGCGATGGACTTCGGGAGATACGCAGTATTTT; cdr3_aa: CAISERWTSGDTQYF
j_call: TRBJ2-1; clone_size: .; d_call: TRBD2; v_call: TRBV7-2; cdr3_nt: TGTGCCAGCAGCCAGACCTTAGCGGGAGGGCCCTACAATGAGCAGTTCTTC; cdr3_aa: CASSQTLAGGPYNEQFF
j_call: TRBJ2-1; clone_size: .; d_call: .; v_call: TRBV5-6; cdr3_nt: TGTGCCAGCAGCTTGGGGGGCAAGTCCTACAATGAGCAGTTCTTC; cdr3_aa: CASSLGGKSYNEQFF
j_call: TRBJ2-3; clone_size: many; d_call: TRBD2; v_call: TRBV4-2; cdr3_nt: TGTGCCAGCAGCCGCCGACTAGCGGGGGGTGACGGTACGCAGTATTTT; cdr3_aa: CASSRRLAGGDGTQYF
j_call: TRBJ2-1; clone_size: many; d_call: TRBD1; v_call: TRBV29-1; cdr3_nt: TGCAGCGGGTCCCGGGACAGCTCCTACAATGAGCAGTTCTTC; cdr3_aa: CSGSRDSSYNEQFF
j_call: TRBJ2-3; clone_size: many; d_call: TRBD2; v_call: TRBV5-1; cdr3_nt: TGCGCCAGCAGTCACGGACTAGCAGCAACAGATACGCAGTATTTT; cdr3_aa: CASSHGLAATDTQYF
j_call: TRBJ2-5; clone_size: few; d_call: TRBD2; v_call: TRBV4-1; cdr3_nt: TGCGCCAGCAGCCAAAAGCGTCGAGCGGGAGGGGGGGAGACCCAGTACTTC; cdr3_aa: CASSQKRRAGGGETQYF
j_call: TRBJ2-2; clone_size: few; d_call: TRBD1; v_call: TRBV11-2; cdr3_nt: TGTGCCAGCAGCCTCTTCCCGGGACAGGCCAACACCGGGGAGCTGTTTTTT; cdr3_aa: CASSLFPGQANTGELFF
j_call: TRBJ1-5; clone_size: few; d_call: .; v_call: TRBV7-9; cdr3_nt: TGTGCCAGCAGCGTTACCGGGGGCAATCAGCCCCAGCATTTT; cdr3_aa: CASSVTGGNQPQHF
j_call: TRBJ1-1; clone_size: many; d_call: .; v_call: TRBV5-1; cdr3_nt: TGCGCCAGCAGCTTGGAGGCGGACACTGAAGCTTTCTTT; cdr3_aa: CASSLEADTEAFF
j_call: TRBJ2-7; clone_size: many; d_call: TRBD2; v_call: TRBV12-3/TRBV12-4; cdr3_nt: TGTGCCAGCAGCAAGGCGGGAGGCAACGAGCAGTACTTC; cdr3_aa: CASSKAGGNEQYF
j_call: TRBJ2-7; clone_size: many; d_call: .; v_call: TRBV5-1; cdr3_nt: TGCGCCAGCAGCCCTGGCGCGGACAGATATTACGAGCAGTACTTC; cdr3_aa: CASSPGADRYYEQYF
j_call: TRBJ1-1; clone_size: .; d_call: .; v_call: TRBV19; cdr3_nt: TGTGCCAGTAGTATAGTGTCACATACAAACACTGAAGCTTTCTTT; cdr3_aa: CASSIVSHTNTEAFF
j_call: TRBJ1-2; clone_size: many; d_call: TRBD1; v_call: TRBV2; cdr3_nt: TGTGCCAGCAGTGAGGAGACAGGGAGCGGCTACACCTTC; cdr3_aa: CASSEETGSGYTF
j_call: TRBJ2-1; clone_size: many; d_call: .; v_call: TRBV20-1; cdr3_nt: TGCAGTGCTCCGGGAAGGAATGAGCAGTTCTTC; cdr3_aa: CSAPGRNEQFF